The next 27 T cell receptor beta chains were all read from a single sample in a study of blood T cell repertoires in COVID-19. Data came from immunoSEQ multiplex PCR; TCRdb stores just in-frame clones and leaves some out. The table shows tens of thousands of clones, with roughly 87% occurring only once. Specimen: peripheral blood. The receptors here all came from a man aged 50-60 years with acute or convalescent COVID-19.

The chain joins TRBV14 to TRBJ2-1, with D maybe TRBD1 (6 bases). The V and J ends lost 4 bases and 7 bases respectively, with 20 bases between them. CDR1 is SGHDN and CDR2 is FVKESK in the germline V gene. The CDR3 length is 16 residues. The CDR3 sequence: CASSLSWGLGANEQFF. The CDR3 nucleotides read TGTGCCAGCAGCCTCAGTTGGGGGCTGGGGGCGAATGAGCAGTTCTTC.

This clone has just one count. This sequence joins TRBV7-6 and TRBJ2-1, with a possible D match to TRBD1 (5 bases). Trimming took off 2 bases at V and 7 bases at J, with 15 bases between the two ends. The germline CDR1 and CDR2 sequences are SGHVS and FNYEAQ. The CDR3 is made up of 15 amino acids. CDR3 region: CASSLWGGVGNEQFF. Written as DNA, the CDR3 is TGTGCCAGCAGCTTATGGGGCGGAGTGGGAAATGAGCAGTTCTTC.

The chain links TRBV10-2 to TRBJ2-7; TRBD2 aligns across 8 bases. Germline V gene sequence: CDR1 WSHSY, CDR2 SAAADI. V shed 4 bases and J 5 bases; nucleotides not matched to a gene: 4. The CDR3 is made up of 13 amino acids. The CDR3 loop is CASSGTGGNEQYF. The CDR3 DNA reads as TGCGCCAGCAGTGGGACGGGGGGGAACGAGCAGTACTTC.

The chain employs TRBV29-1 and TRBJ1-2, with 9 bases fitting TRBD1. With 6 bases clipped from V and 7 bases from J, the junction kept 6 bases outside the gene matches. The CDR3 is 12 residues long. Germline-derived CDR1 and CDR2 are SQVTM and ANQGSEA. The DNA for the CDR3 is TGCAGCGTGGGTACAGGGGGCTCTGGCTACACCTTC. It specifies CSVGTGGSGYTF.

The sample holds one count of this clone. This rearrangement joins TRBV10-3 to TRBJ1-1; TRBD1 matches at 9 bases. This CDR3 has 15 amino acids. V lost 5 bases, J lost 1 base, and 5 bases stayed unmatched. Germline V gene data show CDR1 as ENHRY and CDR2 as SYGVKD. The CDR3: CAISTRTGANTEAFF. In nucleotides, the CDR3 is TGTGCCATCAGTACCCGGACAGGGGCGAACACTGAAGCTTTCTTT.

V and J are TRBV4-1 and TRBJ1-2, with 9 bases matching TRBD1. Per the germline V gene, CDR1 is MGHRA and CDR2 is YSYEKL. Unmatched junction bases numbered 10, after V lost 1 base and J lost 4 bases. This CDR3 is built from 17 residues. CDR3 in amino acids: CASSQGRPGTGLYGYTF. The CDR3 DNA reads TGCGCCAGCAGCCAAGGCCGCCCCGGGACAGGGCTCTATGGCTACACCTTC.

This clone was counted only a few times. The chain's CDR3 is CASSTLTGANYGYTF. The DNA for the CDR3 is TGTGCCAGCAGCACCCTGACAGGGGCTAACTATGGCTACACCTTC. V gene TRBV5-5 combines with J gene TRBJ1-2, with 8 bases fitting TRBD1. The V gene's germline CDR1 is SGHKS and CDR2 YYEKEE (reference sequence). V trimming: 4 bases; J trimming: 0 bases; junction bases outside the gene matches: 5. CDR3 length equals 15 residues.

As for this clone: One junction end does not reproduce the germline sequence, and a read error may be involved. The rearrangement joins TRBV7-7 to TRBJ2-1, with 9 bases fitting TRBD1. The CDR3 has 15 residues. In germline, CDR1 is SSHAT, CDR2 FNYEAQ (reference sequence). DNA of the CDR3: TGTGCTAGCAGCGCGGACAGGGGTTCTTACAATGAGCAGTTCTTC. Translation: CASSADRGSYNEQFF.

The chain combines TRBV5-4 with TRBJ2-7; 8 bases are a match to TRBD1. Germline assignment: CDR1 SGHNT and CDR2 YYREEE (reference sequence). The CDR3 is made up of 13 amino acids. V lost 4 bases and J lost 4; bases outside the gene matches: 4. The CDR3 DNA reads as TGTGCCAGCAGCGTCGACAGGGGTTACGAGCAGTACTTC. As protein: CASSVDRGYEQYF.

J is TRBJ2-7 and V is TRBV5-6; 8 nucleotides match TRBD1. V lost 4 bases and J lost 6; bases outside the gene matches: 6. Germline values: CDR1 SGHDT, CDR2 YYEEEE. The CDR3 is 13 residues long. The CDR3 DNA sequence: TGTGCCAGCAGCCGGGCAGGGGGCGGCGAGCAGTACTTC. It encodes CASSRAGGGEQYF.

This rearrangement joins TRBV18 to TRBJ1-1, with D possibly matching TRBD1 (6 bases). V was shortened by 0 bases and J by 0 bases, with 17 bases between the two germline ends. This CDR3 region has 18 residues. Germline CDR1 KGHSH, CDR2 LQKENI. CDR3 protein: CASSPPVGSGAVNTEAFF. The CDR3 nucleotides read TGTGCCAGCTCACCACCGGTAGGATCAGGGGCCGTGAACACTGAAGCTTTCTTT.

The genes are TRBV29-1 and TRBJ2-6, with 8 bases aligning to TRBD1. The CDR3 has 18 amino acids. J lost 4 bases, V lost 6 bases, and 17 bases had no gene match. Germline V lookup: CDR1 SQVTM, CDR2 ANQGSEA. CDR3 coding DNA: TGCAGCGTCCGAACCCTCGACAGGGGCGCCCTCGGGGCCAACGTCCTGACTTTC. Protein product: CSVRTLDRGALGANVLTF.

CDR3 sequence: CATSRVGGAGTEAFF. The CDR3 DNA follows: TGTGCCACCAGCAGAGTAGGTGGGGCAGGGACTGAAGCTTTCTTT. J is TRBJ1-1 and V is TRBV15, with D tentatively TRBD1 (5 bases). The CDR3 consists of 15 residues. CDR1 LNHNV and CDR2 YYDKDF come from the germline V gene (reference sequence). V lost 1 base, J lost 5 bases, and 14 bases lay in between.

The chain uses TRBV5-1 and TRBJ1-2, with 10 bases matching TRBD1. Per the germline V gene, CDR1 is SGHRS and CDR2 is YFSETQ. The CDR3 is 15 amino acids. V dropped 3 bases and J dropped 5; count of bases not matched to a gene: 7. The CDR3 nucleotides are TGCGCCAGCAGCTCTATTCTGGGACAGGGGTATGGCTACACCTTC. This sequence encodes CASSSILGQGYGYTF.

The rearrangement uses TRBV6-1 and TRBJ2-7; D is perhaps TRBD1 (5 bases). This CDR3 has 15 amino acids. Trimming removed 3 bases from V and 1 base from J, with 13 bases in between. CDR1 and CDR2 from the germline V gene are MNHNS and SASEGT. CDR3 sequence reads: CASSEGPYTSYEQYF. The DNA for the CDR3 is TGTGCCAGCAGTGAGGGGCCTTACACATCCTACGAGCAGTACTTC.

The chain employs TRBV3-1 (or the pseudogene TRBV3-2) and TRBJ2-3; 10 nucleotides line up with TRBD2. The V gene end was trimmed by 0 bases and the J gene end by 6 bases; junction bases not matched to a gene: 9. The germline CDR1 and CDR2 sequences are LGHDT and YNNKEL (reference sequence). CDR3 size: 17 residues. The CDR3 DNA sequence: TGTGCCAGCAGCCAAGATGAAGCGGGGGGGTACGGGGATACGCAGTATTTT. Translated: CASSQDEAGGYGDTQYF.

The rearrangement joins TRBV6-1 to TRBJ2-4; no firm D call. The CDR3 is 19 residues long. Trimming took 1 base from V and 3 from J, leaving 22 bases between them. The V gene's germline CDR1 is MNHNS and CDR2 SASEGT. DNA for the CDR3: TGTGCCAGCAGTGAAGGCCGATACAGTACACGTACCTACAAAAACATTCAGTACTTC. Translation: CASSEGRYSTRTYKNIQYF.

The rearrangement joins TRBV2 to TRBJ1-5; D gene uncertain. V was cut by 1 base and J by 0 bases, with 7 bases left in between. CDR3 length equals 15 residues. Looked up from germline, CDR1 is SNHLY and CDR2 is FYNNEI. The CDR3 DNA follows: TGTGCCAGCAGTGAAGAGAGCTATAGCAATCAGCCCCAGCATTTT. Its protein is CASSEESYSNQPQHF.

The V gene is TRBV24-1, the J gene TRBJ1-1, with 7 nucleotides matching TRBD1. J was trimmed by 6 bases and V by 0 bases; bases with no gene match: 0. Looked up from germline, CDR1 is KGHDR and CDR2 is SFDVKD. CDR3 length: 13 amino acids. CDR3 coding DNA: TGTGCCACCAGTGATTTGCAGGGGGCTGAAGCTTTCTTT. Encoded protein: CATSDLQGAEAFF.

The CDR3 nucleotides are TGCGCCAGCAGCACCGGACAGGGAAACTCCTACGAGCAGTACTTC. It encodes CASSTGQGNSYEQYF. The chain employs TRBV5-1 and TRBJ2-7; 8 bases match TRBD1. The V and J ends lost 4 bases and 0 bases, in that order; junction bases with no gene match: 6. Germline CDR1 reads SGHRS; CDR2 reads YFSETQ. This CDR3 comprises 15 residues. The full variable domain, with the rest looked up from reference TRBV5-1 and TRBJ2-7, is KAGVTQTPRYLIKTRGQQVTLSCSPISGHRSVSWYQQTPGQGLQFLFEYFSETQRNKGNFPGRFSGRQFSNSRSEMNVSTLELGDSALYLCASSTGQGNSYEQYFGPGTRLTVT.

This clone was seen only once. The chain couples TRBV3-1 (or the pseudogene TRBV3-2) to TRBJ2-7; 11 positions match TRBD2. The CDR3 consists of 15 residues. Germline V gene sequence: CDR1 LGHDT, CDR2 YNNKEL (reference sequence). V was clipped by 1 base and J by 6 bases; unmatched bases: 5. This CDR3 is CASSQGQGLAGEQYF. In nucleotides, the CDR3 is TGTGCCAGCAGCCAAGGTCAAGGACTAGCGGGCGAGCAGTACTTC.

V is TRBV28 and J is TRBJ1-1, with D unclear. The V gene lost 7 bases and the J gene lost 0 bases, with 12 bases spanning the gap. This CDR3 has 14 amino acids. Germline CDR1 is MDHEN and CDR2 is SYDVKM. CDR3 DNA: TGTGCCAGCACCCCTTCTTTATTGAACACTGAAGCTTTCTTT. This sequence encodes CASTPSLLNTEAFF.

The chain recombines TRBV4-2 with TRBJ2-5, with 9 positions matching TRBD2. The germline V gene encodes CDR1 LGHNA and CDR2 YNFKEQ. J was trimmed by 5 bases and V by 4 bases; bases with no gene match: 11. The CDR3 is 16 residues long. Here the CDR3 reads CASSRSGGTFRETQYF. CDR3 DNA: TGTGCCAGCAGCCGGAGCGGGGGGACGTTCCGGGAGACCCAGTACTTC.

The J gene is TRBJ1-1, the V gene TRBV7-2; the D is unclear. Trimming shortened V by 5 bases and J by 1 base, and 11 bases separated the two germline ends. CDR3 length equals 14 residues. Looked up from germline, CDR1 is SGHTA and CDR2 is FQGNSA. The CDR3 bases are TGTGCCAGCAGCCCCCCGAGGTGGAACACTGAAGCTTTCTTT. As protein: CASSPPRWNTEAFF.

CDR3 loop: CASSWGRETQYF. CDR3 sequence (DNA): TGTGCCAGCAGTTGGGGGCGGGAGACCCAGTACTTC. This chain links TRBV12-3 or TRBV12-4 with TRBJ2-5; D might be TRBD1 (6 bases). The CDR3 has 12 amino acids. Trimming shortened V by 4 bases and J by 5 bases, and 8 bases separated the two germline ends.

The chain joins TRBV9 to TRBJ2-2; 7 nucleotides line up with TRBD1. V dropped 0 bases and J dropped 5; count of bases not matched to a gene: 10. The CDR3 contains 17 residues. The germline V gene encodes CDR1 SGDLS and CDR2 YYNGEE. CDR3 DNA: TGTGCCAGCAGCGTAGAGGGTGTAGACAGGGATACCGGGGAGCTGTTTTTT. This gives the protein CASSVEGVDRDTGELFF.

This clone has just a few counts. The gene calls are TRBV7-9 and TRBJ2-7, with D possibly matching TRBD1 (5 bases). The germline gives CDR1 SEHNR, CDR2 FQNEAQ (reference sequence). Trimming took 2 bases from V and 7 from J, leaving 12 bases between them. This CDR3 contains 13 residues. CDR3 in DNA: TGTGCCAGCAGCTTACACCCCAGGGTTGAGCAGTACTTC. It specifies CASSLHPRVEQYF.